This T cell receptor beta chain comes out of a study of control samples from healthy donors and cancer patients. Profiled with immunoSEQ multiplex PCR; TCRdb holds only in-frame clones, not every one. The data contain some 110,000 clones, around four fifths of them singletons. V was pared by 5 bases and J by 7 bases, with 7 bases of the junction left unmatched. The CDR3 length is 14 residues. CDR1 is MGHDK, CDR2 SYGVNS, per germline. The J gene is TRBJ1-4, the V gene TRBV25-1; 7 bases align to TRBD1. The clonotype originates from a woman aged 45-65 years in good health. The specimen sequenced was blood. The CDR3 is CASSKSQGGEKLFF. The CDR3 DNA is TGTGCCAGCAGTAAAAGCCAGGGGGGTGAAAAACTGTTTTTT.